Listed here are 28 T cell receptor beta chains from one sample, sequenced in a study of a mutant IDH1 vaccine in newly diagnosed glioma. Assay: immunoSEQ multiplex PCR; the TCRdb copy retains only in-frame clones and omits some. The repertoire holds about 54,000 clones, with 81% as singletons. No antigen is known for these receptors. Time point specified: week 5, during vaccination. A 20-mer mutant IDH1 peptide at 300 ug was injected subcutaneously with topical imiquimod. Sequenced here: PBMCs, sampled from a glioma patient whose treatment included an IDH1 peptide vaccine. The source of these receptors is a man aged 25-45 years with glioma.

This chain joins TRBV6-1 and TRBJ2-1; maybe TRBD1 (6 bases). This CDR3 has 13 residues. Trimming stripped 5 bases from V and 5 bases from J, with 10 bases between. CDR1 and CDR2 (germline): MNHNS, SASEGT. The CDR3 bases are TGTGCCAGCAGTAAGGACAGCCACAATGAGCAGTTCTTC. Translation gives CASSKDSHNEQFF.

The rearrangement joins TRBV19 to TRBJ1-1; TRBD1 is a possible D gene (5 bases). In germline, CDR1 is LNHDA, CDR2 SQIVND (reference sequence). Trimming stripped 7 bases from V and 7 bases from J, with 22 bases between. This CDR3 has 15 amino acids. The CDR3 DNA reads as TGTGCCAGTACCCCACTCGGGGGAGCGGATTATGAAGCTTTCTTT. Residues: CASTPLGGADYEAFF.

CDR3 in amino acids: CASHGGLNTEAFF. In DNA, the CDR3 is TGTGCCAGCCATGGGGGTTTGAACACTGAAGCTTTCTTT. This chain joins TRBV27 and TRBJ1-1; a possible D gene is TRBD1 (5 bases). Trimming stripped 8 bases from V and 0 bases from J, with 10 bases between. The CDR3 runs to 13 residues. CDR1 is MNHEY and CDR2 is SMNVEV in the germline V gene (reference sequence).

The chain has TRBV4-1 and TRBJ1-1; D remains unclear. CDR3 size: 16 residues. V lost 3 bases and J lost 0, with 14 bases in between. In germline, CDR1 is MGHRA, CDR2 YSYEKL. The CDR3, as DNA: TGCGCCAGCAGCCAGGACCCCGGGAGGGTGAACACTGAAGCTTTCTTT. This gives the protein CASSQDPGRVNTEAFF.

The gene calls are TRBV13 and TRBJ1-2, with D maybe TRBD1 (5 bases). The V end lost 2 bases, the J end lost 5 bases, and 15 bases lay between the germline ends. Germline V gene data show CDR1 as PRHDT and CDR2 as FYEKMQ (reference sequence). The CDR3 spans 15 residues. The CDR3 DNA sequence: TGTGCCAGCAGCTTATCACAGGCCTGGGGATATGGCTACACCTTC. It codes for CASSLSQAWGYGYTF.

Written as DNA, the CDR3 is TGCGCCAGCAGCAGGAACTCGCCGGGAGCTACAATTGAGCAGTTCTTC. This sequence encodes CASSRNSPGATIEQFF. This chain uses TRBV4-1 with TRBJ2-1, with D possibly TRBD2 on 6 matching bases. Germline lookup yields CDR1 MGHRA and CDR2 YSYEKL. This CDR3 has 16 residues. Trimming removed 5 bases from V and 9 bases from J, with 23 bases in between.

This rearrangement joins TRBV18 to TRBJ2-5; D is ambiguous. Germline CDR1 is KGHSH and CDR2 is LQKENI. V lost 2 bases, J lost 5 bases, and 3 bases lay in between. This CDR3 spans 11 amino acids. CDR3 protein: CASSPGETQYF. The CDR3 DNA sequence: TGTGCCAGCTCACCAGGGGAGACCCAGTACTTC.

A single count supports this clone. J is TRBJ2-7 and V is TRBV5-4, with 8 bases identical to TRBD1. Per germline, CDR1 SGHNT and CDR2 YYREEE (reference sequence). The CDR3 spans 15 residues. V lost 3 bases, J lost 2 bases, and 7 bases stayed unmatched. CDR3 in amino acids: CASSSAGQGPYEQYF. CDR3 DNA sequence: TGTGCCAGCAGCTCAGCAGGACAGGGCCCCTACGAGCAGTACTTC. The whole variable domain, filled in from reference TRBV5-4 and TRBJ2-7, reads ETGVTQSPTHLIKTRGQQVTLRCSSQSGHNTVSWYQQALGQGPQFIFQYYREEENGRGNFPPRFSGLQFPNYSSELNVNALELDDSALYLCASSSAGQGPYEQYFGPGTRLTVT.

V usage is TRBV18 and J usage is TRBJ2-5; the D gene is possibly TRBD1 (6 bases). The germline V and J ends were trimmed by 6 bases and 3 bases, with 14 bases remaining between them. Germline V gene sequence: CDR1 KGHSH, CDR2 LQKENI. The CDR3 runs 14 residues. This chain's CDR3 is CASSPEKGEETQYF. CDR3 nucleotide sequence: TGTGCCAGCTCGCCGGAGAAGGGGGAAGAGACCCAGTACTTC.

The chain has TRBV7-9 and TRBJ1-5; 12 bases line up with TRBD1. Per germline, CDR1 SEHNR and CDR2 FQNEAQ (reference sequence). V shed 5 bases and J 0 bases; nucleotides not matched to a gene: 11. The CDR3 contains 19 residues. The CDR3 loop is CASSPPPGQGADSNQPQHF. The CDR3 nucleotides read TGTGCCAGCAGCCCGCCTCCGGGACAGGGGGCTGATAGCAATCAGCCCCAGCATTTT.

The V call is TRBV30, the J call TRBJ2-3; 13 bases line up with TRBD2. After removal of 0 bases from V and 4 bases from J, the junction contained 1 base not matched to a gene. The V gene's germline CDR1 is GTSNPN and CDR2 SVGIG (reference sequence). The CDR3 is made up of 15 amino acids. CDR3 nucleotides: TGTGCCTGGAGTGTACTAGCGGGGGGGCCAGATACGCAGTATTTT. It is translated as CAWSVLAGGPDTQYF.

The chain links TRBV5-6 to TRBJ2-7, with TRBD1 identical over 9 bases. V lost 5 bases, J lost 2 bases, and 8 bases stayed unmatched. Germline CDR1 reads SGHDT; CDR2 reads YYEEEE. The CDR3 length is 15 residues. DNA for the CDR3: TGTGCCAGCAGTTGGAGGGACAGGGTCCCCTACGAGCAGTACTTC. This encodes CASSWRDRVPYEQYF.

This sequence joins TRBV25-1 and TRBJ1-1; maybe TRBD1 (5 bases). The CDR3 loop spans 15 amino acids. Trimming removed 1 base at V and 0 bases at J, with 9 bases between. The germline CDR1 and CDR2 sequences are MGHDK and SYGVNS. The CDR3 region is CASSEFGAMNTEAFF. CDR3 sequence (DNA): TGTGCCAGCAGTGAATTCGGGGCCATGAACACTGAAGCTTTCTTT.

The chain uses TRBV6-5 and TRBJ1-2; the D is unclear. The CDR3 length is 15 residues. The V end was cut by 5 bases, the J end by 8 bases, with 21 bases between. Looked up from germline, CDR1 is MNHEY and CDR2 is SVGAGI. The CDR3 loop reads CASSGEAFNYGGYTF. The CDR3 nucleotides are TGTGCCAGCAGTGGCGAGGCCTTCAACTATGGAGGCTACACCTTC.

V is TRBV4-1 and J is TRBJ1-4; 7 bases are shared with TRBD1. Germline CDR1 MGHRA, CDR2 YSYEKL. CDR3 length: 15 residues. V shed 1 base and J 8 bases; nucleotides not matched to a gene: 7. The CDR3 DNA sequence: TGCGCCAGCAGCCAAGTGGGGCAGGGGGGGGAAAAACTGTTTTTT. Translation gives CASSQVGQGGEKLFF.

This chain links TRBV4-1 with TRBJ2-3; TRBD2 matches 7 bases. Germline V gene lookup returns CDR1 MGHRA and CDR2 YSYEKL. The V gene end was trimmed by 0 bases and the J gene end by 5 bases; junction bases not matched to a gene: 8. CDR3 size: 16 residues. The CDR3 nucleotides are TGCGCCAGCAGCCAAGATCCGGCGACGGGGGGAGATACGCAGTATTTT. This translates into CASSQDPATGGDTQYF.

V usage is TRBV11-3 and J usage is TRBJ1-1; D gene unclear. The V gene's germline CDR1 is SGHNT and CDR2 YENEEA. The CDR3 runs to 13 residues. Trimming left V 5 bases short and J 5 bases short, with 12 bases between. CDR3 sequence (DNA): TGTGCCAGCAGCACCGTGGGAAGGACTGAAGCTTTCTTT. It is translated as CASSTVGRTEAFF.

The genes are TRBV5-6 and TRBJ2-7; no clear D gene. The CDR3 extends over 14 amino acids. Germline V gives CDR1 SGHDT, CDR2 YYEEEE. The V gene lost 4 bases and the J gene lost 3 bases, with 14 bases spanning the gap. CDR3 protein: CASSPKIKGYEQYF. The CDR3 nucleotides read TGTGCCAGCAGCCCGAAAATCAAGGGCTACGAGCAGTACTTC.

The chain is built from TRBV6-6 and TRBJ2-2; D possibly corresponds to TRBD2 (6 bases). The germline V gene has CDR1 MNHNY and CDR2 SVGAGI (reference sequence). There are 13 residues in the CDR3. The CDR3 loop is CATGVANTGELFF. CDR3 bases: TGTGCGACGGGGGTAGCAAACACCGGGGAGCTGTTTTTT.

This clone was counted a single time. V is TRBV5-1 and J is TRBJ2-7; 11 bases are a match to TRBD2. The V segment lost 4 bases and the J segment 3 bases; nucleotides outside the gene matches: 3. CDR1 and CDR2 (germline): SGHRS, YFSETQ. This CDR3 is 14 amino acids long. CDR3 DNA: TGCGCCAGCAGCCGTCTAGCGGGGGGCTACGAGCAGTACTTC. It encodes CASSRLAGGYEQYF.

The chain couples TRBV7-2 to TRBJ2-7, with D possibly matching TRBD2 (5 bases). With 5 bases removed from V and 12 bases from J, the gap between germline ends came to 14 bases. The germline CDR1 and CDR2 sequences are SGHTA and FQGNSA. The CDR3 length is 11 residues. CDR3 coding DNA: TGTGCCAGCAGCCCCGATAGAGGGTGGTACTTC. Translating gives CASSPDRGWYF.

This chain connects TRBV5-1 to TRBJ2-1; TRBD2 might be the D (7 bases). The CDR3 sequence is 14 residues long. V lost 2 bases to trimming and J lost 7 bases, with 13 bases between them. The V gene's germline CDR1 is SGHRS and CDR2 YFSETQ. The CDR3: CASSFGRGANEQFF. The CDR3 DNA is TGCGCCAGCAGCTTCGGTCGGGGGGCGAATGAGCAGTTCTTC.

This clone was seen a single time. The chain carries TRBV27 and TRBJ1-2, with 10 bases aligning to TRBD1. CDR1 is MNHEY and CDR2 is SMNVEV in the germline V gene (reference sequence). This CDR3 is built from 16 residues. V shed 4 bases, J shed 4 bases, and the junction held 9 bases outside the gene matches. For the CDR3, the DNA is TGTGCCAGCAGTTCGACAGGGGGCCAGCGCATCTATGGCTACACCTTC. This sequence encodes CASSSTGGQRIYGYTF.

The CDR3 region is CASSSGTVLQETQYF. As DNA, the CDR3 is TGTGCCAGCAGTTCCGGGACAGTTCTCCAAGAGACCCAGTACTTC. V usage is TRBV6-6 and J usage is TRBJ2-5; 7 bases line up with TRBD1. This CDR3 spans 15 amino acids. Trimming at V came to 4 bases and at J to 1 base, leaving 6 bases not matched to a gene. Looked up from germline, CDR1 is MNHNY and CDR2 is SVGAGI (reference sequence).

In its sample, this clone was seen a few times. The V and J genes are TRBV9 and TRBJ2-7; 7 nucleotides agree with TRBD1. Losses at the gene ends were 0 bases for V and 1 base for J; bases not matched to a gene: 7. Germline CDR1 reads SGDLS; CDR2 reads YYNGEE. The CDR3 is 16 amino acids. The CDR3: CASSVGSGGISYEQYF. CDR3 nucleotide sequence: TGTGCCAGCAGCGTAGGGTCAGGGGGAATTTCCTACGAGCAGTACTTC.

Regarding this clone: The sample holds other DNA sequences that translate to the same CDR3. The rearrangement links TRBV30 to TRBJ1-2; 12 bases fit TRBD1. The CDR3 is 16 residues long. CDR1 and CDR2 from the germline V gene are GTSNPN and SVGIG (reference sequence). V shed 3 bases and J 3 bases; nucleotides not matched to a gene: 8. CDR3 region: CAWSGGTGGAYYGYTF. CDR3 nucleotides: TGTGCCTGGAGCGGCGGGACAGGGGGCGCGTACTATGGCTACACCTTC.

This clone was seen only once. The chain couples TRBV4-1 to TRBJ2-7; the D call may be TRBD1 or TRBD2 (5 bases each). Germline CDR1 is MGHRA and CDR2 is YSYEKL. The CDR3 is made up of 17 amino acids. The V and J ends lost 4 bases and 2 bases respectively, with 21 bases between them. CDR3 amino acids: CASSPVVRGKGAYEQYF. DNA for the CDR3: TGCGCCAGCAGCCCAGTTGTCCGGGGCAAAGGGGCCTACGAGCAGTACTTC.

The V and J genes are TRBV6-1 and TRBJ1-2; perhaps TRBD1 as D (6 bases). Germline assignment: CDR1 MNHNS and CDR2 SASEGT. V was clipped by 0 bases and J by 5 bases, with 13 bases between them. This CDR3 spans 15 amino acids. CDR3 nucleotides: TGTGCCAGCAGTGAAGCTGGGGGCCCAAAATATGGCTACACCTTC. Its protein is CASSEAGGPKYGYTF.